This T cell receptor (beta chain) was recorded in a study of control samples from healthy donors and cancer patients. Profiled with immunoSEQ multiplex PCR; TCRdb holds only in-frame clones, not every one. Of tens of thousands of clones detected, about 88% appear once; the ten largest clones hold under 5%. Looked up from germline, CDR1 is MNHEY and CDR2 is SVGAGI. V lost 6 bases and J 2 bases, leaving 8 bases between the germline ends. This CDR3 is 14 amino acids long. This clonotype was sampled from a woman in her 50s in good health. The chain links TRBV6-5 to TRBJ2-6; D unresolved. The specimen sequenced was blood. CDR3 sequence reads: CASSLDTGANVLTF. The CDR3 coding sequence is TGTGCCAGCAGCCTAGACACTGGGGCCAACGTCCTGACTTTC.